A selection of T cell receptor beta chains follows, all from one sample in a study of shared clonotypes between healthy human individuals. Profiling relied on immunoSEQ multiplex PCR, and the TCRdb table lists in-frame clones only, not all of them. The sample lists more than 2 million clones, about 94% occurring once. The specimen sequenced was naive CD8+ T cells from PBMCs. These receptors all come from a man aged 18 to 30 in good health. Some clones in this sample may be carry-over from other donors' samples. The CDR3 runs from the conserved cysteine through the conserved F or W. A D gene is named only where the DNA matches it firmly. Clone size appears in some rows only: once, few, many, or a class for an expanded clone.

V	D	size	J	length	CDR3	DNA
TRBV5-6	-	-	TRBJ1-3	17	CASRARVPPSERNTIYF	TGTGCCAGCAGGGCCCGAGTACCCCCTTCGGAGAGAAACACCATATATTTT
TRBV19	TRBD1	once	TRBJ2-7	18	CASRSRQGLNGTLYEQYF	TGTGCCAGTCGTTCTAGACAGGGGTTGAACGGTACGCTCTACGAGCAGTACTTC
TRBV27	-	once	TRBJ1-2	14	CASSLSAGDYGYTF	TGTGCCAGCAGTTTATCGGCAGGGGACTATGGCTACACCTTC
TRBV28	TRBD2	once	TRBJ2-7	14	CASSILGLGHEQYF	TGTGCCAGCAGCATACTCGGACTAGGCCACGAGCAGTACTTC
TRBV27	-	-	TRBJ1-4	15	CASSLGWGNDEKLFF	TGTGCCAGCAGTTTAGGGTGGGGAAATGATGAAAAACTGTTTTTT
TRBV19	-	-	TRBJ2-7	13	CASNERTSYEQYF	TGTGCCAGTAATGAGCGGACCTCCTACGAGCAGTACTTC
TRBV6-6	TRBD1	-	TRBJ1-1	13	CASNGQGNTEAFF	TGTGCCAGCAATGGACAGGGCAACACTGAAGCTTTCTTT
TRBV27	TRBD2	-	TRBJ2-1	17	CASSSWLAGGPYNEQFF	TGTGCCAGCTCCTCGTGGTTAGCGGGAGGGCCCTACAATGAGCAGTTCTTC
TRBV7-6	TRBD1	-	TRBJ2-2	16	CASSLGRGRRSGELFF	TGTGCCAGCAGCTTAGGAAGGGGGCGCAGGTCCGGGGAGCTGTTTTTT
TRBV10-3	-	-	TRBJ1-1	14	CAISEQGSNTEAFF	TGTGCCATCAGTGAACAGGGCTCGAACACTGAAGCTTTCTTT
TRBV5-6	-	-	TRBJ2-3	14	CASTIGTVENTQYF	TGTGCCAGCACCATTGGGACCGTCGAGAATACGCAGTATTTT
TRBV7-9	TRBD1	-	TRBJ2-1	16	CASSSSRQGAYNEQFF	TGTGCCAGCAGCTCCTCCCGACAGGGGGCGTATAATGAGCAGTTCTTC
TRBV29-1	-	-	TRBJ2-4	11	CSAALGDIQYF	TGCAGCGCCGCTCTCGGAGACATTCAGTACTTC
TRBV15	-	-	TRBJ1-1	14	CATSRDDSPTEAFF	TGTGCCACCAGCAGAGATGACTCACCCACTGAAGCTTTCTTT